The 22 T cell receptor beta chains below come from one sample, sequenced in a study of T cell responses to AZD1222 COVID-19 vaccine. Profiled with immunoSEQ multiplex PCR; TCRdb holds only in-frame clones, not every one. The sample has 55,000 to 65,000 clones; roughly 85% are singletons. The specimen was peripheral blood, collected on day 0 of AZD1222 vaccination. Receptors were obtained from an adult in good health.

This chain links TRBV2 with TRBJ1-2; TRBD1 agrees at 8 bases. There are 14 residues in the CDR3. From germline, CDR1 is SNHLY and CDR2 FYNNEI. The V and J ends lost 6 bases and 8 bases, in that order; junction bases with no gene match: 11. The CDR3 sequence: CASRESGGWGGYTF. CDR3 nucleotide sequence: TGTGCCAGCAGAGAGTCAGGGGGCTGGGGCGGCTACACCTTC. The full variable domain, its missing parts supplied by reference TRBV2 and TRBJ1-2, is EPEVTQTPSHQVTQMGQEVILRCVPISNHLYFYWYRQILGQKVEFLVSFYNNEISEKSEIFDDQFSVERPDGSNFTLKIRSTKLEDSAMYFCASRESGGWGGYTFGSGTRLTVV.

This chain links TRBV7-2 with TRBJ1-4, with no clear D. Germline V gene data show CDR1 as SGHTA and CDR2 as FQGNSA. CDR3 length: 15 amino acids. The V gene lost 3 bases and the J gene lost 8 bases, with 16 bases spanning the gap. CDR3 sequence: CASSFGSGSMEKLFF. The CDR3 region has the DNA TGTGCCAGCAGCTTCGGCTCGGGATCCATGGAAAAACTGTTTTTT.

The rearrangement joins TRBV5-1 to TRBJ1-2; TRBD1 matches at 9 bases. Germline CDR1 SGHRS, CDR2 YFSETQ. This CDR3 comprises 15 residues. The V segment lost 0 bases and the J segment 7 bases; nucleotides outside the gene matches: 7. The CDR3 DNA reads TGCGCCAGCAGCTTGGAGGACAGGGGACGAGGTGGCTACACCTTC. Translated, it gives CASSLEDRGRGGYTF. The full variable domain, rest sourced from reference TRBV5-1 and TRBJ1-2, is KAGVTQTPRYLIKTRGQQVTLSCSPISGHRSVSWYQQTPGQGLQFLFEYFSETQRNKGNFPGRFSGRQFSNSRSEMNVSTLELGDSALYLCASSLEDRGRGGYTFGSGTRLTVV.

This clone came up once. The chain employs TRBV10-3 and TRBJ1-4, with unresolved D. V was clipped by 6 bases and J by 8 bases, with 16 bases between them. The CDR3 consists of 14 residues. From germline, CDR1 is ENHRY and CDR2 SYGVKD. CDR3 nucleotide sequence: TGTGCCATCAGCGAGGCGGGGAGGGAAGAAAAACTGTTTTTT. Translated: CAISEAGREEKLFF.

The chain combines TRBV6-1 with TRBJ2-7; D not certain. The V end was cut by 3 bases, the J end by 3 bases, with 9 bases between. CDR3 length: 13 residues. Germline-derived CDR1 and CDR2 are MNHNS and SASEGT. The CDR3 is CASSDGRIYEQYF. The CDR3 DNA is TGTGCCAGCAGTGATGGAAGGATCTACGAGCAGTACTTC.

The V call is TRBV18, the J call TRBJ2-7, with 9 positions matching TRBD1. The CDR3 totals 16 residues. The J segment lost 0 bases and the V segment lost 5 bases, leaving 8 bases of the junction unmatched. CDR1 KGHSH and CDR2 LQKENI come from the germline V gene. The CDR3 DNA reads TGTGCCAGCTCAACTTCCCTGGGACAGGGCTCCTACGAGCAGTACTTC. Its translation: CASSTSLGQGSYEQYF.

V is TRBV7-2 and J is TRBJ1-2, with 8 bases identical to TRBD1. The germline V gene has CDR1 SGHTA and CDR2 FQGNSA. The CDR3 sequence is 16 residues long. J gave up 4 bases and V 3 bases, and 10 bases lay outside the gene matches. The CDR3 is CASSFGLGQGGYGYTF. The CDR3 bases are TGTGCCAGCAGCTTTGGCCTCGGACAGGGTGGCTATGGCTACACCTTC.

The chain combines TRBV5-4 with TRBJ1-2, with D possibly matching TRBD1 (6 bases). With 2 bases removed from V and 4 bases from J, the gap between germline ends came to 15 bases. CDR3 length: 15 amino acids. Germline values: CDR1 SGHNT, CDR2 YYREEE (reference sequence). CDR3 in DNA: TGTGCCAGCAGCTTCTGGGACAAACGCCGCTATGGCTACACCTTC. Amino acids: CASSFWDKRRYGYTF. The full variable domain, with the rest looked up from reference TRBV5-4 and TRBJ1-2, is ETGVTQSPTHLIKTRGQQVTLRCSSQSGHNTVSWYQQALGQGPQFIFQYYREEENGRGNFPPRFSGLQFPNYSSELNVNALELDDSALYLCASSFWDKRRYGYTFGSGTRLTVV.

J is TRBJ2-7 and V is TRBV5-1; D is uncertain. Germline CDR1 is SGHRS and CDR2 is YFSETQ. The ends were cut back, 4 bases at V and 0 bases at J, with 14 bases in the middle. The CDR3 contains 15 residues. This chain's CDR3 is CASSPRPWGSYEQYF. Here the CDR3 DNA reads TGCGCCAGCAGCCCGCGGCCCTGGGGCTCCTACGAGCAGTACTTC. The full variable domain, in which reference TRBV5-1 and TRBJ2-7 provide the parts outside the CDR3, is KAGVTQTPRYLIKTRGQQVTLSCSPISGHRSVSWYQQTPGQGLQFLFEYFSETQRNKGNFPGRFSGRQFSNSRSEMNVSTLELGDSALYLCASSPRPWGSYEQYFGPGTRLTVT.

J is TRBJ1-5 and V is TRBV23-1; TRBD1 matches at 7 bases. TRBV23-1 is labeled an ORF, and its function is uncertain. The length of the CDR3 is 16 residues. The trim removed 0 bases at V and 6 bases at J, leaving 8 bases unmatched. DNA of the CDR3: TGCGCCAGCAGTCAATCCGAGACAGGGTTTGGTCAGCCCCAGCATTTT. It is translated as CASSQSETGFGQPQHF.

The table lists this clone with a few counts. V usage is TRBV5-1 and J usage is TRBJ1-5; a weak D match, TRBD1 (5 bases). Trimming took off 0 bases at V and 5 bases at J, with 9 bases between the two ends. There are 14 residues in the CDR3. Germline-derived CDR1 and CDR2 are SGHRS and YFSETQ. The CDR3 sequence: CASSLDGGDQPQHF. Written as DNA, the CDR3 is TGCGCCAGCAGCTTGGATGGGGGTGATCAGCCCCAGCATTTT. Full variable domain (outside the CDR3, taken from reference TRBV5-1 and TRBJ1-5): KAGVTQTPRYLIKTRGQQVTLSCSPISGHRSVSWYQQTPGQGLQFLFEYFSETQRNKGNFPGRFSGRQFSNSRSEMNVSTLELGDSALYLCASSLDGGDQPQHFGDGTRLSIL.

This chain joins TRBV6-1 and TRBJ2-7; D unresolved. The V end was cut by 2 bases, the J end by 5 bases, with 16 bases between. Germline lookup yields CDR1 MNHNS and CDR2 SASEGT. The CDR3 runs to 15 residues. CDR3 DNA: TGTGCCAGCAGTGAAATAATCTTGGGCGCGGACGAGCAGTACTTC. Its translation: CASSEIILGADEQYF.

The chain recombines TRBV28 with TRBJ1-6; no firm D call. V lost 4 bases to trimming and J lost 12 bases, with 10 bases between them. Per the germline V gene, CDR1 is MDHEN and CDR2 is SYDVKM. The CDR3 is 12 amino acids. CDR3 loop: CASSSTRRPLHF. The CDR3 DNA is TGTGCCAGCAGTTCGACACGGCGACCCCTCCACTTT.

This chain joins TRBV12-5 and TRBJ2-2, with D hard to call. This CDR3 is built from 15 residues. From germline, CDR1 is LGHNT and CDR2 FRNRAP. The V and J ends lost 2 bases and 1 base respectively, with 8 bases between them. The chain's CDR3 is CASGLFLLNTGELFF. In DNA form, the CDR3 reads TGTGCTAGTGGTTTGTTTCTCTTGAACACCGGGGAGCTGTTTTTT.

This chain uses TRBV10-3 with TRBJ2-7, with a weak D call TRBD1 (6 bases). With 7 bases removed from V and 2 bases from J, the gap between germline ends came to 15 bases. Per the germline V gene, CDR1 is ENHRY and CDR2 is SYGVKD. The CDR3 has 14 amino acids. The CDR3 protein is CAITTGQKTYEQYF. CDR3 DNA sequence: TGTGCCATCACCACCGGACAGAAAACCTACGAGCAGTACTTC.

This clone was seen only once. The chain is built from TRBV5-4 and TRBJ1-1; 11 nucleotides align to TRBD1. From germline, CDR1 is SGHNT and CDR2 YYREEE (reference sequence). The trim removed 3 bases at V and 1 base at J, leaving 5 bases unmatched. This CDR3 is 16 amino acids long. CDR3 nucleotide sequence: TGTGCCAGCAGCTCCCCGGGACAGGGGGGGAACACTGAAGCTTTCTTT. Residues: CASSSPGQGGNTEAFF.

In nucleotides, the CDR3 is TGCGCCAGCAGTTTAGATTTCTACGAGCAGTACTTC. The encoded protein is CASSLDFYEQYF. This chain connects TRBV10-2 to TRBJ2-7; D gene unclear. Germline lookup yields CDR1 WSHSY and CDR2 SAAADI. This CDR3 contains 12 residues. Trimming took 5 bases from V and 3 from J, leaving 8 bases between them.

This chain joins TRBV6-1 and TRBJ2-7, with unresolved D. The CDR3 runs 16 residues. V was shortened by 2 bases and J by 2 bases, with 16 bases between the two germline ends. Germline V lookup: CDR1 MNHNS, CDR2 SASEGT. The CDR3 DNA reads as TGTGCCAGCAGTGAACCCGGCAGGAGCCCCCCCTACGAGCAGTACTTC. This translates into CASSEPGRSPPYEQYF.

The chain carries TRBV15 and TRBJ2-7, with TRBD2 as a possible D gene (7 bases). This CDR3 region has 20 residues. The germline V gene has CDR1 LNHNV and CDR2 YYDKDF (reference sequence). Trimming took off 0 bases at V and 0 bases at J, with 24 bases between the two ends. The CDR3 DNA sequence: TGTGCCACCAGCAGAGATCCCAGGTCCTGGAGGGGGGGAGTCTCCTACGAGCAGTACTTC. Translation gives CATSRDPRSWRGGVSYEQYF.

This clone has a handful of counts. The V call is TRBV23-1, the J call TRBJ1-1; weak D call: TRBD1 (6 bases). TRBV23-1 falls under the ORF class, with uncertain function. The CDR3 has 13 amino acids. Trimming removed 3 bases at V and 4 bases at J, with 9 bases between. This CDR3 reads CASSHGGGTEAFF. For the CDR3, the DNA is TGCGCCAGCAGTCATGGAGGGGGCACTGAAGCTTTCTTT.

V usage is TRBV4-1 and J usage is TRBJ1-5; TRBD1 is a possible D gene (5 bases). V was shortened by 1 base and J by 0 bases, with 13 bases between the two germline ends. In germline, CDR1 is MGHRA, CDR2 YSYEKL. The CDR3 loop spans 17 amino acids. CDR3 residues: CASSQVDSFNSNQPQHF. CDR3 coding DNA: TGCGCCAGCAGCCAAGTTGACAGTTTTAATAGCAATCAGCCCCAGCATTTT.

J is TRBJ2-5 and V is TRBV5-4; 7 bases align to TRBD1. V lost 2 bases and J lost 3; bases outside the gene matches: 1. Germline CDR1 SGHNT, CDR2 YYREEE (reference sequence). The CDR3 covers 13 residues. The CDR3 sequence: CASSLTGEETQYF. CDR3 DNA sequence: TGTGCCAGCAGCTTAACAGGGGAAGAGACCCAGTACTTC.